This entry lists 11 T cell receptor beta chains sequenced from one sample in a study of long-term antiretroviral therapy in people with HIV. immunoSEQ v3.0 was run at survey level. Here immunoSEQ multiplex PCR was the method, and the copy in TCRdb shows in-frame clones only, minus some. The sample shows tens of thousands of clones, about 82% of them seen only once. The sample in question was unsorted PBMCs, obtained around 3.3 years after starting antiretroviral therapy. These receptors were collected from a man in his late teens or twenties with HIV.

This rearrangement joins TRBV19 to TRBJ1-2, with D unclear. CDR1 LNHDA and CDR2 SQIVND come from the germline V gene (reference sequence). The V end was cut by 4 bases, the J end by 2 bases, with 11 bases between. The CDR3 is 14 residues long. CDR3 sequence reads: CASSKGIENYGYTF. CDR3 bases: TGTGCCAGTAGTAAGGGAATTGAGAACTATGGCTACACCTTC.

Only one count was recorded for this clone. The rearrangement uses TRBV5-1 and TRBJ1-1; weak D call: TRBD1 (5 bases). CDR3 length equals 16 residues. CDR1 is SGHRS, CDR2 YFSETQ, per germline. V was trimmed by 5 bases and J by 1 base, leaving 18 bases between them. In nucleotides, the CDR3 is TGCGCCAGCAGTCCTAATTCAGGGTTGACGAACACTGAAGCTTTCTTT. Protein: CASSPNSGLTNTEAFF.

The chain employs TRBV5-1 and TRBJ2-7; 12 nucleotides line up with TRBD2. Losses at the gene ends were 3 bases for V and 6 bases for J; bases not matched to a gene: 1. CDR3 length: 13 residues. From germline, CDR1 is SGHRS and CDR2 YFSETQ. CDR3 in amino acids: CASSWTSGTEQYF. The CDR3 DNA reads as TGCGCCAGCAGCTGGACTAGCGGGACCGAGCAGTACTTC.

The V and J genes are TRBV5-5 and TRBJ2-6, with D unresolved. Trimming stripped 6 bases from V and 3 bases from J, with 10 bases between. Germline V gene sequence: CDR1 SGHKS, CDR2 YYEKEE (reference sequence). The CDR3 runs 14 residues. CDR3 sequence reads: CASTPTVGANVLTF. The CDR3 nucleotides read TGTGCCAGCACCCCCACGGTTGGGGCCAACGTCCTGACTTTC.

The rearrangement links TRBV18 to TRBJ1-5; 7 nucleotides align to TRBD1. J lost 6 bases, V lost 1 base, and 9 bases had no gene match. This CDR3 spans 16 amino acids. The germline V gene encodes CDR1 KGHSH and CDR2 LQKENI. The CDR3 DNA is TGTGCCAGCTCACCACGGCAGCTTGACAGGGCTCAGCCCCAGCATTTT. Translation gives CASSPRQLDRAQPQHF.

This clone was seen a single time. The chain uses TRBV27 and TRBJ2-7; D remains unclear. Germline CDR1 and CDR2: MNHEY and SMNVEV (reference sequence). The CDR3 contains 15 residues. V was trimmed by 5 bases and J by 4 bases, leaving 18 bases between them. The chain's CDR3 is CASSPRAQIFYEQYF. As DNA, the CDR3 is TGTGCCAGCAGTCCTAGGGCGCAAATTTTTTACGAGCAGTACTTC.

The chain employs TRBV5-6 and TRBJ1-2; possible D gene TRBD1, 6 bases. CDR3 length: 16 amino acids. V gave up 1 base and J gave up 1 base, with 14 bases separating them. CDR1 is SGHDT and CDR2 is YYEEEE in the germline V gene. As DNA, the CDR3 is TGTGCCAGCAGCTTGTCCAACAGGGTAATTAACTATGGCTACACCTTC. Its protein is CASSLSNRVINYGYTF.

This CDR3 is CASSQDRWTGAPLDYGYTF. The CDR3 DNA reads as TGCGCCAGCAGCCAAGATAGGTGGACAGGGGCACCCCTGGACTATGGCTACACCTTC. This chain links TRBV4-3 with TRBJ1-2; 9 bases match TRBD1. The trim removed 0 bases at V and 3 bases at J, leaving 14 bases unmatched. Germline-derived CDR1 and CDR2 are LGHNA and YSLEER. The CDR3 extends over 19 amino acids.

The chain carries TRBV5-8 and TRBJ1-1; no firm D call. V was shortened by 1 base and J by 0 bases, with 7 bases between the two germline ends. The V gene's germline CDR1 is SGHTS and CDR2 YDEGEE. This CDR3 is 14 amino acids long. DNA for the CDR3: TGTGCCAGCAGCTTGTGGGATATGAACACTGAAGCTTTCTTT. This sequence encodes CASSLWDMNTEAFF.

This clone appeared once. CDR3 in amino acids: CASSEDPGTYEQYF. The DNA for the CDR3 is TGTGCCAGCAGTGAGGACCCGGGCACCTACGAGCAGTACTTC. The chain employs TRBV2 and TRBJ2-7; D not resolved. This CDR3 has 14 amino acids. The V gene's germline CDR1 is SNHLY and CDR2 FYNNEI. Deletions cut 3 bases from V and 2 bases from J, with 11 bases between.

The V gene is TRBV19, the J gene TRBJ1-5, with D tentatively TRBD1 (6 bases). This CDR3 is 14 amino acids long. Germline V gives CDR1 LNHDA, CDR2 SQIVND (reference sequence). The V gene lost 8 bases and the J gene lost 1 base, with 12 bases spanning the gap. The CDR3 protein is CASWGGGSNQPQHF. The DNA of the CDR3 is TGTGCCAGTTGGGGAGGGGGGAGCAATCAGCCCCAGCATTTT.